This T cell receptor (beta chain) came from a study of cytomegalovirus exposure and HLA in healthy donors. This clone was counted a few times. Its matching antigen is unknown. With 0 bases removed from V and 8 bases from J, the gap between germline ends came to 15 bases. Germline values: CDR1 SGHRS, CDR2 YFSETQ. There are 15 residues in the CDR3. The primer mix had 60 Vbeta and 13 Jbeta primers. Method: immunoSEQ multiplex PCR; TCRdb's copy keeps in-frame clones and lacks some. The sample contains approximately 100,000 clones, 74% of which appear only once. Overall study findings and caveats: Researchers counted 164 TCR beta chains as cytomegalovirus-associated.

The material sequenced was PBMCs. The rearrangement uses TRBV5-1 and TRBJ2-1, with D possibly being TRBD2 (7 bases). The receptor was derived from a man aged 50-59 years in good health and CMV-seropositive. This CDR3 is CASSLEGGGWDEQFF. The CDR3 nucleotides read TGCGCCAGCAGCTTGGAAGGGGGGGGTTGGGATGAGCAGTTCTTC.